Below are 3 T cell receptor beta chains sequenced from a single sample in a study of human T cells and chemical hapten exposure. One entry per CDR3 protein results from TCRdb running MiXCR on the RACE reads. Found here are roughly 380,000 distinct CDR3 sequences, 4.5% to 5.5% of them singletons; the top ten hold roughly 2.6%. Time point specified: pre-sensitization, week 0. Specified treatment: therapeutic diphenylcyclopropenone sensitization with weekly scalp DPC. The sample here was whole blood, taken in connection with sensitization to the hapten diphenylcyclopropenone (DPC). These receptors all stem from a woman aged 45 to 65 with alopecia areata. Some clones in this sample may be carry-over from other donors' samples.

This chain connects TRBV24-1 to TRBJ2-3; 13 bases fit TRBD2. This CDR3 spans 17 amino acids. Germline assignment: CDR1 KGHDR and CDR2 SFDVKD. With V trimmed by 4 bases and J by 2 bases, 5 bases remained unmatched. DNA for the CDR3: TGTGCCACCAGTGAAACCGGACTAGCGGGGGACACAGATACGCAGTATTTT. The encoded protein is CATSETGLAGDTDTQYF.

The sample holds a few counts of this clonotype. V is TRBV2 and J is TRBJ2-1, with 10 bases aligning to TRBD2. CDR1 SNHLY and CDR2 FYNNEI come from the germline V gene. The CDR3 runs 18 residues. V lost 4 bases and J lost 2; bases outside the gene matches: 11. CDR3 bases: TGTGCCAGCAGTGTTCAAAGCGGGAGGGCCTACCCCTACAATGAGCAGTTCTTC. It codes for CASSVQSGRAYPYNEQFF.

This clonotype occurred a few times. This CDR3 is CASSLAAGGVETQYF. CDR3 bases: TGTGCCAGCAGCTTAGCAGCAGGGGGCGTCGAGACCCAGTACTTC. The rearrangement links TRBV7-9 to TRBJ2-5, with 8 bases identical to TRBD1. There are 15 residues in the CDR3. Germline trimming cut 0 bases from V and 5 bases from J; bases unmatched to any gene: 5. From germline, CDR1 is SEHNR and CDR2 FQNEAQ (reference sequence).